The T cell receptor (beta chain) under discussion was sequenced for a study of blood T cell repertoires in COVID-19. For recovered donors of Cohort 3, there were two negative PCRs, clearance, or symptom resolution. V was cut by 9 bases and J by 0 bases, with 17 bases left in between. Germline V lookup: CDR1 LGHDT, CDR2 YNNKEL (reference sequence). The CDR3 extends over 15 amino acids. Data came from immunoSEQ multiplex PCR; TCRdb stores just in-frame clones and leaves some out. The sample shows 150,000 to 200,000 clones, 87% of them seen only once. The sequence came from a young woman who had recovered from COVID-19. V and J are TRBV3-1 (or the pseudogene TRBV3-2) and TRBJ2-5; tentative D call: TRBD2 (7 bases). The sequencing sample was made of PBMCs or T cells enriched from blood (not recorded which). Here the CDR3 reads CASTLGGANQETQYF. The CDR3 nucleotides are TGTGCCAGTACCCTAGGGGGGGCAAACCAAGAGACCCAGTACTTC.